Here is one T cell receptor beta chain with its context. What it binds is unknown. This likely comes from a read error, as the CDR3 has no conserved phenylalanine or tryptophan at its end. The study included ophthalmopathy patients with Clinical Activity Score at least 3, NOSPECS grade at least 4 and duration under 3 months. Diagnoses were made from clinical symptoms, serum measures (thyroxine and TRAb), thyroid ultrasound and orbital computed tomography. This specimen belongs to a study of T cells in Graves' hyperthyroidism and ophthalmopathy. Study outcomes and limitations: From stable hyperthyroidism, ophthalmopathy was separated by a 13 V-J model. Most clonotypes expanded in thyroid above 0.001 were likewise present in blood.

Using RNA transcripts as the source, TCR beta CDR3 regions were amplified. First-round RT-PCR with HTBI primers amplified the TCR CDR3 region. TCRdb ran MiXCR on the multiplex PCR reads and lists one entry per CDR3 protein. The repertoire holds some 50,000 distinct CDR3 sequences, with around 48% as singletons. This CDR3 contains 15 residues. In germline, CDR1 is SGHTA, CDR2 FQGNSA. Sequencing was carried out using blood. The TCR originated in a woman between 50 and 59 years old with Graves' ophthalmopathy. The V call is TRBV7-2, the J call TRBJ2-7, with D possibly being TRBD2 (6 bases). CDR3 protein: CASSLSQGLSYKQYL. Here the CDR3 DNA reads TGTGCCAGCAGCTTATCCCAGGGACTCTCCTACAAGCAGTACTTA.